Listed below are T cell receptor beta chains from one sample, sequenced in a study of cytomegalovirus exposure and HLA in healthy donors. The repertoire was sequenced with immunoSEQ multiplex PCR; TCRdb's copy has only in-frame clones and lacks some. The data hold about 130,000 clones, with around nine tenths observed a single time. The material sequenced was PBMCs. The receptors shown here come from a woman aged 25 to 45 in good health and CMV-seronegative. Both conserved end residues are part of each CDR3. D genes are given only for firm matches. Part of the rows lack a size; the others show once, few, many or a class for expanded clones.

DNA,CDR3,J,V,size,D
TGTGCCACCGCCGGGACAGGGGGCTACGAGCAGTACTTC,CATAGTGGYEQYF,TRBJ2-7,TRBV19,NA,TRBD1
TGTGCCAGTAGTATCGGCGGGAGCTCCTACAATGGGCAGTTCTTC,CASSIGGSSYNGQFF,TRBJ2-1,TRBV19,NA,TRBD2
TGTGCCAGCAGTTATCGTTGGGAGGACACTGAAGCTTTCTTT,CASSYRWEDTEAFF,TRBJ1-1,TRBV9,once,NA
TGTGCCAGCAGTTCGCCCTTGGGACAGGGGGAGAACACCGGGGAGCTGTTTTTT,CASSSPLGQGENTGELFF,TRBJ2-2,TRBV28,NA,TRBD1
TGTGCCAGCATTGAGCAGCGAGGGGGCTTAAAAACTGAAGCTTTCTTT,CASIEQRGGLKTEAFF,TRBJ1-1,TRBV28,NA,TRBD1
TGTGCCAGCAGCTCTGGACAGATTAATAGCAATCAGCCCCAGCATTTT,CASSSGQINSNQPQHF,TRBJ1-5,TRBV7-2,NA,NA
TGTGCCAGCAGCGACCGCAGGGGACTAGCGGGTGTCGATACGCAGTATTTT,CASSDRRGLAGVDTQYF,TRBJ2-3,TRBV13,NA,TRBD2
TGTGCCACAGGACAGGGGAGAGTCTACGAGCAGTACTTC,CATGQGRVYEQYF,TRBJ2-7,TRBV2,once,TRBD1
TGTGCCAGCAGTTACACCGGGACTATGAACACTGAAGCTTTCTTT,CASSYTGTMNTEAFF,TRBJ1-1,TRBV6-5,NA,NA
TGTGCCTGGAGTTCGAAAGCGGGAGGGCCGATAGATACGCAGTATTTT,CAWSSKAGGPIDTQYF,TRBJ2-3,TRBV30,NA,TRBD2
TGTGCCAGCTCACCACGGCAGGGGACCGGGGAGCTGTTTTTT,CASSPRQGTGELFF,TRBJ2-2,TRBV18,NA,NA
TGTGCCAGTAGGCTGGGTACCCGGGGGACTCTCTATGGCTACACCTTC,CASRLGTRGTLYGYTF,TRBJ1-2,TRBV19,NA,NA
TGTGCCAGCAGTCCTCGGAAAAGCGTGACCACTGAAGCTTTCTTT,CASSPRKSVTTEAFF,TRBJ1-1,TRBV7-9,few,NA
TGTGCCAGCCAACCTAGCGGCTGGTACCAAGAGACCCAGTACTTC,CASQPSGWYQETQYF,TRBJ2-5,TRBV19,NA,TRBD2
TGCGCCAGTATTGGGACAGCCGAACCCCACTTCATAGCCTACGAGCAGTACTTC,CASIGTAEPHFIAYEQYF,TRBJ2-7,TRBV23-1,NA,TRBD1
TGCGCCAGCAGCCAAGATGTCGTTTCAGGGGAGTACAATGAGCAGTTCTTC,CASSQDVVSGEYNEQFF,TRBJ2-1,TRBV4-3,NA,NA
TGTGCCAGCAGCCCCCAGGCGGGCAGCAATCAGCCCCAGCATTTT,CASSPQAGSNQPQHF,TRBJ1-5,TRBV7-2,NA,NA
TGTGCCTTGAAGGACTTCTACACAGATACGCAGTATTTT,CALKDFYTDTQYF,TRBJ2-3,TRBV30,NA,NA
TGTGCCAGCAGCTCAGGGACAGGGTGGATGACTGAAGCTTTCTTT,CASSSGTGWMTEAFF,TRBJ1-1,TRBV7-8,NA,TRBD1
TGTGCCAGCAACATTCTCGGACACAGGTATTTT,CASNILGHRYF,TRBJ2-3,TRBV28,NA,NA
TGTGCCAGCAGCCAGGGACAGGGGGCTTACAATGAGCAGTTCTTC,CASSQGQGAYNEQFF,TRBJ2-1,TRBV7-9,NA,TRBD1
TGTGCCTGGAGTGTAGGAGGGTCCAAGGAGACCCAGTACTTC,CAWSVGGSKETQYF,TRBJ2-5,TRBV30,NA,NA
TGTGCCAGCAGTGAAGAGGCAGCGTATCCGAACACCGGGGAGCTGTTTTTT,CASSEEAAYPNTGELFF,TRBJ2-2,TRBV6-1,NA,NA
TGTGCCAGCCCCGCGGAGGGGGCTCAAGAGACCCAGTACTTC,CASPAEGAQETQYF,TRBJ2-5,TRBV21-1,once,NA
TGTGCCAGCACCCGGACAAACCAAGAGACCCAGTACTTC,CASTRTNQETQYF,TRBJ2-5,TRBV2,NA,NA
TGTGCCAGCACCGAGAGACAGGGGGGGACTCAAGAGACCCAGTACTTC,CASTERQGGTQETQYF,TRBJ2-5,TRBV6-6,NA,TRBD1
TGTGCCAGCAGTTTTCCGGGGGTCGAGCAGTACTTC,CASSFPGVEQYF,TRBJ2-7,TRBV27,NA,NA
TGCGCCAGCAGCCAGAGGTGGCGTGGCGGGAGAGGGAATGAGCAGTTCTTC,CASSQRWRGGRGNEQFF,TRBJ2-1,TRBV4-3,once,TRBD2
TGTGCCAGCAGCCCTGGAGGCCGACGTGTGTATGGCTACACCTTC,CASSPGGRRVYGYTF,TRBJ1-2,TRBV28,NA,NA
TGCGCCAGCAGCTCAACCAGGGGGGCCGATGAAAAACTGTTTTTT,CASSSTRGADEKLFF,TRBJ1-4,TRBV5-1,NA,TRBD1
TGCGCCAGCAGCTTTTCGGCTAGGGAGACCCAGTACTTC,CASSFSARETQYF,TRBJ2-5,TRBV5-1,NA,NA
TGTGCCAGCAGTGACGACAGAGCCTACGAGCAGTACTTC,CASSDDRAYEQYF,TRBJ2-7,TRBV2,NA,NA
TGTGCCAGCAGCTTGGACACCGCCTCTGGAAACACCATATATTTT,CASSLDTASGNTIYF,TRBJ1-3,TRBV5-6,NA,NA
TGTGCCAGCAGAAGACAGGGAGGTGAAGCTTTCTTT,CASRRQGGEAFF,TRBJ1-1,TRBV11-2,NA,TRBD1
TGTGCCAGCAGCTTAGGAGCACACACCGGGGAGCTGTTTTTT,CASSLGAHTGELFF,TRBJ2-2,TRBV7-2,NA,NA
TGTGCCTGGAGTGGGGACAGTCAGCAGCCCCAGCATTTT,CAWSGDSQQPQHF,TRBJ1-5,TRBV30,NA,TRBD1
TGTGCCAGCAGCTTCTATAGCGGGGGGGCCGGGGAGCTGTTTTTT,CASSFYSGGAGELFF,TRBJ2-2,TRBV5-4,few,TRBD2
TGTGCCAGCAGCCAACTACTAGCGGGGGGCTCCTACGAGCAGTACTTC,CASSQLLAGGSYEQYF,TRBJ2-7,TRBV4-2,NA,TRBD2
TGTGCCAGCAGCTTTCCCTTTGGGGACATGAACACTGAAGCTTTCTTT,CASSFPFGDMNTEAFF,TRBJ1-1,TRBV7-9,NA,NA
TGTGCCAGCAGCGCGAGAAGACAGGGTGGACAAGAGACCCAGTACTTC,CASSARRQGGQETQYF,TRBJ2-5,TRBV9,NA,TRBD1
TGTGCCAGCAGCCGGGGACAGGGGCTGAACTATGGCTACACCTTC,CASSRGQGLNYGYTF,TRBJ1-2,TRBV5-8,NA,TRBD1
TGTGCCAGCAGCTTAGGGGTAAGGAGTAACGAGCAGTACTTC,CASSLGVRSNEQYF,TRBJ2-7,TRBV7-9,NA,NA
TGTGCCAGCAGCATACTTCATCGGAATCAGCCCCAGCATTTT,CASSILHRNQPQHF,TRBJ1-5,TRBV28,NA,NA
TGTGCCAGCAGTTCGAGGACAGGGGGGAATTCACCCCTCCACTTT,CASSSRTGGNSPLHF,TRBJ1-6,TRBV27,NA,TRBD1
TGTGCCAGCAGCAATCGACAGGGGGCGCAACCCCAAGAGACCCAGTACTTC,CASSNRQGAQPQETQYF,TRBJ2-5,TRBV7-6,NA,TRBD1
TGTGCCAGCAAAACAGGGGACAACTATGGCTACACCTTC,CASKTGDNYGYTF,TRBJ1-2,TRBV6-5,NA,TRBD1
TGTTCCAGCAACCAGGGGAATGGGGCTAATGAAAAACTGTTTTTT,CSSNQGNGANEKLFF,TRBJ1-4,TRBV7-9,NA,NA
TGTGCCACCAGCAGACCGTTAGAGACCCAGTACTTC,CATSRPLETQYF,TRBJ2-5,TRBV15,NA,NA
TGCGCCAGCAGTGAGTCGATGACAGAAAGCTCTGGAAACACCATATATTTT,CASSESMTESSGNTIYF,TRBJ1-3,TRBV10-2,NA,NA
TGTGCCAGCAGCTTAGTAGGGGTTTTCGGCGAGCAGTACTTC,CASSLVGVFGEQYF,TRBJ2-7,TRBV7-9,NA,NA
TGTGCCAGCTCACCCGGCCGGGGACAGGGGAATGAGCAGTTCTTC,CASSPGRGQGNEQFF,TRBJ2-1,TRBV18,NA,TRBD1
TGTGCCACCAACCGGGGGGGCGGTGGCAATCAGCCCCAGCATTTT,CATNRGGGGNQPQHF,TRBJ1-5,TRBV28,NA,NA
TGTGCCAGCAGCTTAGTACAGGGGGCGAACTATGGCTACACCTTC,CASSLVQGANYGYTF,TRBJ1-2,TRBV7-9,NA,TRBD1
TGTGCCAGCAGCTTTACAGGGTGGAGGACCTCCTACGAGCAGTACTTC,CASSFTGWRTSYEQYF,TRBJ2-7,TRBV7-2,NA,NA
TGTGCCAGCAGTGAGGTCAGCCGGGGGAACACCATATATTTT,CASSEVSRGNTIYF,TRBJ1-3,TRBV2,NA,NA